Below are 29 T cell receptor beta chains sequenced from a single sample in a study of T cell responses to AZD1222 COVID-19 vaccine (dated by TCRdb to the early 2020s). Explained via the paper, the time point label denotes: about 28 days (+/-7) after the second vaccine dose. What the treatment or condition label conveys for this sample: meningococcal conjugate vaccine given as trial control. Library preparation used the immunoSEQ multiplex PCR assay. TCRdb mirrors the immuneACCESS table, restricted to in-frame sequences. Some clones are absent from its copies; in checked studies, under half trace to an unresolved V gene, and the reason for the others is unknown. The sample table lists 90,000 to 150,000 clones, 80% to 95% of them with a count of one. 4% to 5% of the sample rests with the top ten. The sample here was peripheral blood, taken 28 days after the second dose of the MenACWY control vaccine. The receptors stem from an adult who received the MenACWY meningococcal vaccine as a control.

The rearrangement joins TRBV6-6 to TRBJ1-1; the D gene is possibly TRBD1 (5 bases). Trimming left V 2 bases short and J 6 bases short, with 10 bases between. Germline values: CDR1 MNHNY, CDR2 SVGAGI (reference sequence). The CDR3 has 13 residues. The CDR3 DNA follows: TGTGCCAGCAGTTACACAGGAGTCGCTGAAGCTTTCTTT. This codes for CASSYTGVAEAFF.

This rearrangement joins TRBV6-5 to TRBJ2-7; 7 bases line up with TRBD1. This CDR3 is built from 13 residues. Unmatched junction bases numbered 9, after V lost 9 bases and J lost 4 bases. Looked up from germline, CDR1 is MNHEY and CDR2 is SVGAGI. CDR3 nucleotide sequence: TGTGCCAGTAGGGACAGCCTGGGATACGAGCAGTACGTC. It specifies CASRDSLGYEQYV.

This chain uses TRBV18 with TRBJ2-7; 9 bases map to TRBD1. The J segment lost 2 bases and the V segment lost 6 bases, leaving 8 bases of the junction unmatched. The CDR3 spans 15 residues. In germline, CDR1 is KGHSH, CDR2 LQKENI. CDR3 DNA sequence: TGTGCCAGCTCCCCGGGACAGGGCAAAACCTACGAGCAGTACTTC. Protein product: CASSPGQGKTYEQYF. Full variable domain (missing parts from reference TRBV18 and TRBJ2-7): NAGVMQNPRHLVRRRGQEARLRCSPMKGHSHVYWYRQLPEEGLKFMVYLQKENIIDESGMPKERFSAEFPKEGPSILRIQQVVRGDSAAYFCASSPGQGKTYEQYFGPGTRLTVT.

The chain combines TRBV28 with TRBJ1-6; 8 bases are shared with TRBD1. This CDR3 has 15 amino acids. V lost 5 bases and J lost 9; bases outside the gene matches: 9. Germline V lookup: CDR1 MDHEN, CDR2 SYDVKM. CDR3 coding DNA: TGTGCCAGCAGTCATAGACAGGGGCTAATTTCACCCCTCCACTTT. Its protein product is CASSHRQGLISPLHF.

The genes are TRBV5-8 and TRBJ1-2; D is undetermined. Germline CDR1 reads SGHTS; CDR2 reads YDEGEE. The V and J ends lost 4 bases and 2 bases respectively, with 9 bases between them. This CDR3 spans 13 amino acids. In nucleotides, the CDR3 is TGTGCCAGCAGCCTTGGCGGAAACTATGGCTACACCTTC. Amino acids: CASSLGGNYGYTF.

V and J are TRBV7-9 and TRBJ2-7; D ambiguous. Deletions cut 2 bases from V and 2 bases from J, with 7 bases between. This CDR3 has 13 amino acids. CDR1 is SEHNR and CDR2 is FQNEAQ in the germline V gene (reference sequence). The CDR3, as DNA: TGTGCCAGCAGCTTACTAGATACCTACGAGCAGTACTTC. Its translation is CASSLLDTYEQYF.

The V call is TRBV4-1, the J call TRBJ2-4; either TRBD1 or TRBD2 may supply D (7 bases each). Trimming left V 1 base short and J 7 bases short, with 20 bases between. The length of the CDR3 is 17 residues. Germline CDR1 MGHRA, CDR2 YSYEKL. DNA for the CDR3: TGCGCCAGCAGCCAAGTACCGGCAGGGGGAGGGAAGAACATTCAGTACTTC. This codes for CASSQVPAGGGKNIQYF.

The chain couples TRBV19 to TRBJ2-1, with a weak D call TRBD2 (6 bases). From germline, CDR1 is LNHDA and CDR2 SQIVND (reference sequence). Trimming took 7 bases from V and 5 from J, leaving 15 bases between them. This CDR3 comprises 14 residues. The CDR3 sequence: CASTHGLANNEQFF. Written as DNA, the CDR3 is TGTGCCAGTACCCATGGCCTAGCGAACAATGAGCAGTTCTTC.

The V gene is TRBV19, the J gene TRBJ2-1; 7 bases line up with TRBD1. The V segment lost 5 bases and the J segment 2 bases; nucleotides outside the gene matches: 6. CDR3 length: 15 amino acids. Per germline, CDR1 LNHDA and CDR2 SQIVND (reference sequence). CDR3 in DNA: TGTGCCAGTAGTCCCCACAGGGGTACCTACAATGAGCAGTTCTTC. Translating gives CASSPHRGTYNEQFF.

The V gene is TRBV6-5, the J gene TRBJ2-7; D possibly corresponds to TRBD2 (5 bases). The CDR3 spans 12 residues. V was pared by 8 bases and J by 5 bases, with 13 bases between. Germline V CDR1 and CDR2: MNHEY, SVGAGI. The CDR3 loop is CASHSRGHEQYF. The CDR3 DNA is TGTGCCAGCCATTCCAGAGGGCACGAGCAGTACTTC.

V is TRBV30 and J is TRBJ2-3; D possibly corresponds to TRBD2 (5 bases). Germline assignment: CDR1 GTSNPN and CDR2 SVGIG (reference sequence). The CDR3 covers 17 residues. V lost 4 bases to trimming and J lost 4 bases, with 24 bases between them. The CDR3 DNA sequence: TGTGCCTGGATGGGCGGGTTAGATGAACTTGGGCCAGATACGCAGTATTTT. It specifies CAWMGGLDELGPDTQYF.

This clone was observed a single time. The chain carries TRBV7-9 and TRBJ2-2, with D unresolved. V gave up 5 bases and J gave up 3 bases, with 10 bases separating them. The germline gives CDR1 SEHNR, CDR2 FQNEAQ (reference sequence). The CDR3 length is 14 residues. The CDR3 sequence is CASSTTLDTGELFF. Written as DNA, the CDR3 is TGTGCCAGCAGCACTACACTGGACACCGGGGAGCTGTTTTTT.

The chain has TRBV18 and TRBJ1-6; unclear D gene. The germline V gene encodes CDR1 KGHSH and CDR2 LQKENI. V lost 2 bases, J lost 0 bases, and 5 bases lay in between. The CDR3 has 15 residues. CDR3 sequence: CASSPGSSYNSPLHF. In DNA form, the CDR3 reads TGTGCCAGCTCACCAGGGAGCTCCTATAATTCACCCCTCCACTTT.

J is TRBJ2-2 and V is TRBV2; 7 nucleotides align to TRBD1. The junction had 3 bases not matched to a gene; V was cut back by 5 bases and J by 3 bases. Germline V gene sequence: CDR1 SNHLY, CDR2 FYNNEI. The CDR3 covers 14 residues. The CDR3 DNA reads TGTGCCAGCAGTAAGACAGGGTACACCGGGGAGCTGTTTTTT. It is translated as CASSKTGYTGELFF.

This clone was observed once. The chain joins TRBV15 to TRBJ2-4; D may be TRBD1 or TRBD2 (5 bases each). Germline V gene data show CDR1 as LNHNV and CDR2 as YYDKDF (reference sequence). The CDR3 totals 15 residues. The V gene lost 5 bases and the J gene lost 5 bases, with 16 bases spanning the gap. The CDR3 region has the DNA TGTGCCACCAGCTACACCAGGGTGGGAGAAAACATTCAGTACTTC. It yields the protein CATSYTRVGENIQYF.

The chain is built from TRBV2 and TRBJ2-7, with TRBD1 identical over 7 bases. Losses at the gene ends were 8 bases for V and 6 bases for J; bases not matched to a gene: 7. This CDR3 region has 12 residues. Germline V lookup: CDR1 SNHLY, CDR2 FYNNEI. The CDR3 DNA reads TGTGCCAGCCGGGACAGCCTCGGCGAGCAGTACTTC. Translation gives CASRDSLGEQYF.

This sequence joins TRBV6-1 and TRBJ2-3, with D perhaps being TRBD1 or TRBD2 (5 bases each). V lost 3 bases, J lost 2 bases, and 12 bases lay in between. Looked up from germline, CDR1 is MNHNS and CDR2 is SASEGT. CDR3 length: 15 amino acids. Written as DNA, the CDR3 is TGTGCCAGCAGTGACAGGGTCGGGGTCACAGATACGCAGTATTTT. As protein: CASSDRVGVTDTQYF.

Only a few counts were recorded for this clone. The rearrangement joins TRBV15 to TRBJ1-4; 12 bases line up with TRBD1. This CDR3 spans 18 amino acids. The junction had 5 bases not matched to a gene; V was cut back by 1 base and J by 2 bases. Per the germline V gene, CDR1 is LNHNV and CDR2 is YYDKDF (reference sequence). The CDR3: CATSRVGTGGRTNEKLFF. As DNA, the CDR3 is TGTGCCACCAGCAGAGTTGGGACAGGGGGCCGGACTAATGAAAAACTGTTTTTT.

J is TRBJ1-1 and V is TRBV6-2 or TRBV6-3, with 8 nucleotides matching TRBD1. J lost 0 bases, V lost 2 bases, and 8 bases had no gene match. The CDR3 is 17 residues long. CDR1 and CDR2 (germline): MNHEY, SVGEGT. Here the CDR3 reads CASSYPINRGMNTEAFF. The CDR3 DNA sequence: TGTGCCAGCAGTTACCCGATTAACAGGGGGATGAACACTGAAGCTTTCTTT.

The count of this clone is one. The V gene is TRBV11-2, the J gene TRBJ1-5; D remains unclear. Per germline, CDR1 SGHAT and CDR2 FQNNGV. This CDR3 comprises 13 residues. V lost 5 bases, J lost 3 bases, and 8 bases lay in between. CDR3 sequence reads: CASSPGYNQPQHF. The CDR3 DNA is TGTGCCAGCAGCCCAGGCTACAATCAGCCCCAGCATTTT.

The chain links TRBV20-1 to TRBJ2-7, with D unclear. Germline V gene lookup returns CDR1 DFQATT and CDR2 SNEGSKA (reference sequence). V lost 3 bases and J 0 bases, leaving 9 bases between the germline ends. CDR3 length equals 13 residues. In DNA form, the CDR3 reads TGCAGTGCTAGTGACATTTACTCCTACGAGCAGTACGTC. Translating it yields CSASDIYSYEQYV.

The chain is built from TRBV6-2 or TRBV6-3 and TRBJ1-1, with unresolved D. Trimming took 2 bases from V and 0 from J, leaving 13 bases between them. Germline V gene sequence: CDR1 MNHEY, CDR2 SVGEGT. This CDR3 comprises 16 residues. Here the CDR3 reads CASSYQSGRLNTEAFF. CDR3 coding DNA: TGTGCCAGCAGTTACCAGTCGGGCAGATTGAACACTGAAGCTTTCTTT.

In this sample, this clone turned up once. An end of the junction differs from the germline gene, which may be a read error. This chain joins TRBV6-5 and TRBJ1-6; unclear D gene. Germline-derived CDR1 and CDR2 are MNHEY and SVGAGI. The CDR3 has 16 amino acids. The CDR3 nucleotides read TGTGCCAGCAGCTACTGGCCTAGCTCCTATAATTCACCCCTCCACTTT. It codes for CASSYWPSSYNSPLHF.

A single count supports this clone. The V call is TRBV29-1, the J call TRBJ2-7, with TRBD1 identical over 8 bases. Germline assignment: CDR1 SQVTM and CDR2 ANQGSEA. J lost 1 base, V lost 7 bases, and 9 bases had no gene match. CDR3 length: 14 residues. CDR3 region: CSASGQAQSYEQYF. CDR3 nucleotides: TGCAGCGCCTCGGGACAGGCCCAATCCTACGAGCAGTACTTC.

The chain has TRBV3-1 (or the pseudogene TRBV3-2) and TRBJ1-3; tentative D call: TRBD1 (6 bases). Germline CDR1 reads LGHDT; CDR2 reads YNNKEL (reference sequence). V was clipped by 0 bases and J by 4 bases, with 10 bases between them. The CDR3 is 15 amino acids. The CDR3 region is CASSQEGGTGNTIYF. The CDR3 bases are TGTGCCAGCAGCCAAGAGGGGGGGACAGGAAACACCATATATTTT.

J is TRBJ1-6 and V is TRBV27; D remains unclear. Germline CDR1 and CDR2: MNHEY and SMNVEV (reference sequence). CDR3 size: 14 residues. The ends were cut back, 6 bases at V and 7 bases at J, with 13 bases in the middle. The DNA of the CDR3 is TGTGCCAGCAGCCCCAACCAGAGGAATTCACCCCTCCACTTT. Protein: CASSPNQRNSPLHF.

The V call is TRBV6-5, the J call TRBJ2-5; D gene unclear. V lost 5 bases to trimming and J lost 4 bases, with 11 bases between them. The CDR3 consists of 13 residues. Germline CDR1 is MNHEY and CDR2 is SVGAGI. In DNA, the CDR3 is TGTGCCAGCAGTCCGACCGTCAGAGAGACCCAGTACTTC. As protein: CASSPTVRETQYF.

V usage is TRBV5-1 and J usage is TRBJ2-6; D not certain. This CDR3 region has 16 residues. Germline CDR1 SGHRS, CDR2 YFSETQ. V gave up 0 bases and J gave up 3 bases, with 10 bases separating them. CDR3 nucleotides: TGCGCCAGCAGCTTGGAATGGGCGAGTGGGGCCAACGTCCTGACTTTC. Translation: CASSLEWASGANVLTF.

The genes are TRBV14 and TRBJ2-3, with 9 bases lining up with TRBD2. CDR1 and CDR2 (germline): SGHDN, FVKESK. This CDR3 has 13 residues. V shed 6 bases and J 5 bases; nucleotides not matched to a gene: 3. CDR3: CASRLAGVDTQYF. The CDR3 region has the DNA TGTGCCAGCAGATTAGCGGGAGTAGATACGCAGTATTTT.